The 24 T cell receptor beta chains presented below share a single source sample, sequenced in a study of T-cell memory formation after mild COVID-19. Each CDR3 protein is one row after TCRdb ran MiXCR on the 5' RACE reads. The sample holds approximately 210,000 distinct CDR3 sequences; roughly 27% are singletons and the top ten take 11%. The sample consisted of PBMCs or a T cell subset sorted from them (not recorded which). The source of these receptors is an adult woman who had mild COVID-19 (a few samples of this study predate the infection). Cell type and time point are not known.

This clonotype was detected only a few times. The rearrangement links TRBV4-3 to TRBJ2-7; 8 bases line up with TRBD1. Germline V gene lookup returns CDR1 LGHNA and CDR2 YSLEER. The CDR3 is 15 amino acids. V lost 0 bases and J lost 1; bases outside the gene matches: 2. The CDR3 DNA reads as TGCGCCAGCAGCCAAGATTGGGACAGGTCCTACGAGCAGTACTTC. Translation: CASSQDWDRSYEQYF.

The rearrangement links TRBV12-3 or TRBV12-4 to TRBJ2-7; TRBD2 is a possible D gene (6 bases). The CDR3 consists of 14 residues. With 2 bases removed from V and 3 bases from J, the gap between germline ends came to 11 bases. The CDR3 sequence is CASSLRGGIYEQYF. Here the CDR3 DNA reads TGTGCCAGCAGTTTACGTGGGGGGATCTACGAGCAGTACTTC.

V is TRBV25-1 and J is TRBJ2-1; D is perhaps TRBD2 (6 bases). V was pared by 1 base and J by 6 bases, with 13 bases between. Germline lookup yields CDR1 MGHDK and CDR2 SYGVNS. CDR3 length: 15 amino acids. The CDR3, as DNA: TGTGCCAGCAGTGAATTCGAGTGGAGGGCCAATGAGCAGTTCTTC. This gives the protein CASSEFEWRANEQFF.

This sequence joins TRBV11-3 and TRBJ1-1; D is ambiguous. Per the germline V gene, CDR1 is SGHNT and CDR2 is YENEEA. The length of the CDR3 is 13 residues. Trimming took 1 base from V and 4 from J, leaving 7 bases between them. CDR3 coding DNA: TGTGCCAGCAGCTTAGCCCACTCCACTGAAGCTTTCTTT. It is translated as CASSLAHSTEAFF.

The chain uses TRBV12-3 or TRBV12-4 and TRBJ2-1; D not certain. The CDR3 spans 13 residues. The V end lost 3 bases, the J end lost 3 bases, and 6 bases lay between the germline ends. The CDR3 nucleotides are TGTGCCAGCAGTTTTGCCCACTACAATGAGCAGTTCTTC. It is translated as CASSFAHYNEQFF.

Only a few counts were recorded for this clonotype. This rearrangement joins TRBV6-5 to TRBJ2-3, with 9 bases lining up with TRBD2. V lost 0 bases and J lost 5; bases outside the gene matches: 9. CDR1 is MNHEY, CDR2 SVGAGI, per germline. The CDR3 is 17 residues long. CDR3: CASSYSLQRGAQDTQYF. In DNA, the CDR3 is TGTGCCAGCAGTTACTCGCTCCAGCGGGGGGCGCAAGATACGCAGTATTTT.

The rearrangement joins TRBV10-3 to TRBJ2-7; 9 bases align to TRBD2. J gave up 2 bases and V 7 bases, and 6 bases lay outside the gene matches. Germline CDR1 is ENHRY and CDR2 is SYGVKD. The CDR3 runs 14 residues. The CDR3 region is CAIMDLAGTYEQYF. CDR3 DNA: TGTGCCATCATGGATCTAGCGGGAACCTACGAGCAGTACTTC.

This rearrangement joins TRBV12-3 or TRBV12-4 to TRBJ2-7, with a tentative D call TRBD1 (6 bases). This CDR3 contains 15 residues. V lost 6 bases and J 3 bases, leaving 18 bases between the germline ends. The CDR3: CASSKTRGSFYEQYF. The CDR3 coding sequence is TGTGCCAGCAGCAAAACCAGGGGCTCCTTCTACGAGCAGTACTTC.

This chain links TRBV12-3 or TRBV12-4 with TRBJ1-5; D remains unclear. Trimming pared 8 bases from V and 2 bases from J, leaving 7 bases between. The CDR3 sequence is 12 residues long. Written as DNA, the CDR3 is TGTGCCAGCGGGGTAGGCAATCAGCCCCAGCATTTT. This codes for CASGVGNQPQHF.

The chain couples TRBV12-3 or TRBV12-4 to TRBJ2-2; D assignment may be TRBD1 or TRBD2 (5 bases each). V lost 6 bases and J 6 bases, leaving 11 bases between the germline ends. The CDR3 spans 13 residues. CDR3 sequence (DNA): TGTGCCAGCAGACAGTGGGGGTCCGGGGAGCTGTTTTTT. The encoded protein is CASRQWGSGELFF.

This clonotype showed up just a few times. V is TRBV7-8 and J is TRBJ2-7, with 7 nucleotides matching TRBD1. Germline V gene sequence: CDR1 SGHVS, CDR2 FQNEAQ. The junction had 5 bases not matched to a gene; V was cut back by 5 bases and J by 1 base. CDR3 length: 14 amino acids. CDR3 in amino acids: CASSPPGQSYEQYF. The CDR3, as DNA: TGTGCCAGCAGCCCGCCGGGACAGTCCTACGAGCAGTACTTC.

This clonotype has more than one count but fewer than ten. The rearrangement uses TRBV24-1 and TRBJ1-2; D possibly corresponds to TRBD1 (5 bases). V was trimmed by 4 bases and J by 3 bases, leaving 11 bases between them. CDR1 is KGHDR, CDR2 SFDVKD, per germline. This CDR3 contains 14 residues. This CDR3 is CATSDLRGDYGYTF. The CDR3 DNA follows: TGTGCCACCAGTGACCTACGGGGGGACTATGGCTACACCTTC.

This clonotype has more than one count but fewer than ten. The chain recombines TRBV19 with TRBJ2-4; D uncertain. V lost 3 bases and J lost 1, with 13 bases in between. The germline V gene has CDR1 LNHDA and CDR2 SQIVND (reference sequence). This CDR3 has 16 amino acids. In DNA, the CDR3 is TGTGCCAGTAGTATGCCGGGTTTTGGGGCCAAAAACATTCAGTACTTC. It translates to CASSMPGFGAKNIQYF.

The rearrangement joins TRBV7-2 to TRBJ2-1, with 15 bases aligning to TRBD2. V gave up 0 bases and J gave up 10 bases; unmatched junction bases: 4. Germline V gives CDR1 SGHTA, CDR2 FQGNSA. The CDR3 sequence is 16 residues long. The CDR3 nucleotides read TGTGCCAGCAGCTTAGCGGGGACTAGCGGGAGGAGGGAGCAGTTCTTC. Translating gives CASSLAGTSGRREQFF.

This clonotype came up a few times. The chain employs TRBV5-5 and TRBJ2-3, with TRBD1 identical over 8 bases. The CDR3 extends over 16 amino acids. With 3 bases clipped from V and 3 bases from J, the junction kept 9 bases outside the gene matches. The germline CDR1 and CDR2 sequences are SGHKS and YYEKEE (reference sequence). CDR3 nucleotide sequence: TGTGCCAGCAGCTCGACAGGGGCCTGGGAAACAGATACGCAGTATTTT. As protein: CASSSTGAWETDTQYF.

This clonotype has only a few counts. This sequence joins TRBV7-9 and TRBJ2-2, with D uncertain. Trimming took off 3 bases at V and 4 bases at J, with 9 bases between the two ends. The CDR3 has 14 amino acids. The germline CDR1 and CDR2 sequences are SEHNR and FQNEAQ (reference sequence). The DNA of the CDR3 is TGTGCCAGCAGCTTTAGACAAATCACCGGGGAGCTGTTTTTT. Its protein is CASSFRQITGELFF.

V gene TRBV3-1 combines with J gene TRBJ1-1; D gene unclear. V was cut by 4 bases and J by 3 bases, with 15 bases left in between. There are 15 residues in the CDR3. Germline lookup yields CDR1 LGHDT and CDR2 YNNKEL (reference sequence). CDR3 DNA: TGTGCCAGCAGCCCGGAAAACCGGGCCTACACTGAAGCTTTCTTT. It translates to CASSPENRAYTEAFF.

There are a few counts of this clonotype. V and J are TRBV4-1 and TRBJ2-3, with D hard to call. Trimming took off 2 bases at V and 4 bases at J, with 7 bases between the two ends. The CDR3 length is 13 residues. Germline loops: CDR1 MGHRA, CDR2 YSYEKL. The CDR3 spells CASSQLRADTQYF. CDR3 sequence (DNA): TGCGCCAGCAGCCAACTAAGAGCAGATACGCAGTATTTT.

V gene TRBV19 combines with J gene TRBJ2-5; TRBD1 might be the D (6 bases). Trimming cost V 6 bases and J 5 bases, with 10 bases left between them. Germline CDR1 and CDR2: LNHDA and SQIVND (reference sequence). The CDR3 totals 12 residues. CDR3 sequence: CASRNRDETQYF. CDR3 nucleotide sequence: TGTGCCAGTAGGAACAGGGACGAGACCCAGTACTTC.

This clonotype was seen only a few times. The CDR3 loop is CASSIRGSPKFSPLHF. CDR3 DNA: TGTGCCAGCAGTATTAGGGGCTCCCCCAAATTTTCACCCCTCCACTTT. The rearrangement uses TRBV12-3 or TRBV12-4 and TRBJ1-6, with D possibly TRBD1 on 5 matching bases. CDR3 length: 16 amino acids. Trimming pared 5 bases from V and 9 bases from J, leaving 20 bases between.

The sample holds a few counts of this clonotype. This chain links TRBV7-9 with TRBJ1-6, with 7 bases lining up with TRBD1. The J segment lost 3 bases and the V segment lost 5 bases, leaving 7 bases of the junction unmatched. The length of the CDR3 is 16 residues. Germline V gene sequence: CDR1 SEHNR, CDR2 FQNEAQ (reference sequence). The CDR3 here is CASSLLQGNYNSPLHF. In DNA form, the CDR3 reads TGTGCCAGCAGCCTACTACAGGGGAACTATAATTCACCCCTCCACTTT.

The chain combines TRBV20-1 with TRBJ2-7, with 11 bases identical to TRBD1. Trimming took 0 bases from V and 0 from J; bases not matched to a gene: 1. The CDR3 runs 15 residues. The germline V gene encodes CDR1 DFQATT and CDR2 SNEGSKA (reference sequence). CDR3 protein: CSARDGTGGSYEQYF. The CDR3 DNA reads TGCAGTGCTAGAGACGGGACAGGGGGCTCCTACGAGCAGTACTTC.

The CDR3 DNA reads as TGTGCCACCAGTGAGGGGGGTCGAGGACTTAGCAATCAGCCCCAGCATTTT. It is translated as CATSEGGRGLSNQPQHF. The rearrangement joins TRBV24-1 to TRBJ1-5, with D perhaps matching TRBD1 (5 bases). Germline lookup yields CDR1 KGHDR and CDR2 SFDVKD. CDR3 length: 17 residues. V dropped 4 bases and J dropped 0 bases, with 15 bases sitting between them.

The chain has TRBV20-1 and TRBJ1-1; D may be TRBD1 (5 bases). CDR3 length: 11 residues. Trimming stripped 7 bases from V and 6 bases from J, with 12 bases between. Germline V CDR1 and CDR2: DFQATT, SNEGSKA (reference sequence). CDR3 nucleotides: TGCAGTGGACTGAGGGGTTCTGAAGCTTTCTTT. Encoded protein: CSGLRGSEAFF.